Below are 14 T cell receptor beta chains sequenced from a single sample in a study of OX40 agonist ivuxolimab in advanced cancers. Profiled with immunoSEQ multiplex PCR; TCRdb holds only in-frame clones, not every one. The data show approximately 45,000 clones, 75% to 90% seen once. This specimen was CD4+ or CD8+ T cells sorted from blood, taken in a trial of the OX40 agonist ivuxolimab. These receptors were obtained from an adult with an advanced solid tumor such as melanoma, head and neck, liver or kidney cancer.

V is TRBV6-5 and J is TRBJ2-7; tentative D call: TRBD1 (6 bases). Germline V gene lookup returns CDR1 MNHEY and CDR2 SVGAGI. V gave up 6 bases and J gave up 3 bases, with 15 bases separating them. The CDR3 consists of 14 residues. CDR3 nucleotides: TGTGCCAGCAGCCGTTGGAACAGGGACTACGAGCAGTACTTC. It yields the protein CASSRWNRDYEQYF.

This clone was found once. The chain couples TRBV28 to TRBJ2-3; 9 bases align to TRBD2. The CDR3 totals 16 residues. V gave up 1 base and J gave up 1 base; unmatched junction bases: 3. Germline V gives CDR1 MDHEN, CDR2 SYDVKM. CDR3 bases: TGTGCCAGCAGTTTATTTCCTAGCGGGGGCACAGATACGCAGTATTTT. As protein: CASSLFPSGGTDTQYF.

V and J are TRBV4-2 and TRBJ2-7; the match to TRBD2 covers 12 bases. The ends lost 0 bases at V and 5 bases at J; junction bases unmatched: 11. From germline, CDR1 is LGHNA and CDR2 YNFKEQ. The CDR3 length is 18 residues. Written as DNA, the CDR3 is TGTGCCAGCAGCCAAGAGGCCCGGCTAGCGGGAGGGCCAGACGAGCAGTACTTC. The encoded protein is CASSQEARLAGGPDEQYF.

This chain links TRBV5-5 with TRBJ1-6; D is perhaps TRBD1 (6 bases). V was trimmed by 0 bases and J by 7 bases, leaving 17 bases between them. Per germline, CDR1 SGHKS and CDR2 YYEKEE (reference sequence). CDR3 size: 17 residues. The CDR3 spells CASSLAGSGAVNSPLHF. The CDR3 DNA follows: TGTGCCAGCAGCTTGGCGGGTTCGGGGGCGGTAAATTCACCCCTCCACTTT.

This rearrangement joins TRBV21-1 to TRBJ2-3; TRBD2, as called in the table, went unchecked against the DNA. TRBV21-1 is recorded as a pseudogene. The CDR3 length is 16 residues. CDR3 protein: CASSPLGRGSTDTQYF. CDR3 sequence (DNA): TGTGCCAGCAGCCCTCTTGGGAGGGGGAGCACAGATACGCAGTATTTT.

Points on this clone: Its ends do not fully match the called genes, so a read error is possible. This chain links TRBV4-3 with TRBJ2-1; 8 bases match TRBD2. There are 15 residues in the CDR3. CDR1 and CDR2 from the germline V gene are LGHNA and YSLEER. The CDR3 is CASSQETRRGGVPIF. CDR3 in DNA: TGCGCCAGCAGCCAAGAGACGCGACGGGGGGGCGTTCCGATCTTC.

The chain employs TRBV18 and TRBJ2-7; 8 positions agree with TRBD1. V shed 5 bases, J shed 6 bases, and the junction held 6 bases outside the gene matches. The CDR3 runs to 13 residues. Germline V gene lookup returns CDR1 KGHSH and CDR2 LQKENI. CDR3 DNA sequence: TGTGCCAGCTCAGTGGACAGGGCAGCCGAGCAGTACTTC. It codes for CASSVDRAAEQYF.

The chain employs TRBV6-5 and TRBJ1-1; TRBD1 is a possible D gene (6 bases). The germline V and J ends were trimmed by 4 bases and 0 bases, with 15 bases remaining between them. This CDR3 contains 16 residues. Germline V gene sequence: CDR1 MNHEY, CDR2 SVGAGI. This chain's CDR3 is CASSLRGGIMNTEAFF. CDR3 in DNA: TGTGCCAGCAGTTTAAGAGGGGGAATTATGAACACTGAAGCTTTCTTT.

J is TRBJ2-7 and V is TRBV29-1; D is possibly TRBD1 (6 bases). The CDR3 runs 12 residues. Germline assignment: CDR1 SQVTM and CDR2 ANQGSEA. The V and J ends lost 6 bases and 5 bases respectively, with 14 bases between them. The CDR3 DNA reads as TGCAGCGTGGACACAGGGTTCCACGAGCAGTACTTC. Translating it yields CSVDTGFHEQYF.

V gene TRBV18 combines with J gene TRBJ2-6; D not certain. Germline lookup yields CDR1 KGHSH and CDR2 LQKENI. The CDR3 length is 15 residues. The V and J ends lost 6 bases and 4 bases respectively, with 13 bases between them. The CDR3 is CASSPPLTGANVLTF. The DNA for the CDR3 is TGTGCCAGCTCCCCTCCTTTGACGGGGGCCAACGTCCTGACTTTC.

The J gene is TRBJ2-3, the V gene TRBV29-1, with no clear D. There are 11 residues in the CDR3. V dropped 2 bases and J dropped 11 bases, with 11 bases sitting between them. Germline V gives CDR1 SQVTM, CDR2 ANQGSEA. In nucleotides, the CDR3 is TGCAGCGTTGAAATCCGCAATAGGCAGTATTTT. This codes for CSVEIRNRQYF.

The rearrangement uses TRBV7-8 and TRBJ2-2; 9 bases align to TRBD2. The CDR3 is made up of 19 amino acids. The J segment lost 0 bases and the V segment lost 8 bases, leaving 16 bases of the junction unmatched. Germline V gene data show CDR1 as SGHVS and CDR2 as FQNEAQ. CDR3 protein: CASGQKGLALKANTGELFF. In DNA form, the CDR3 reads TGTGCCAGCGGACAGAAGGGACTAGCTCTAAAAGCGAACACCGGGGAGCTGTTTTTT.

The CDR3 sequence is CASSLEGTGLSYEQYF. In DNA, the CDR3 is TGCGCCAGCAGCTTGGAAGGGACAGGGCTTTCCTACGAGCAGTACTTC. The rearrangement uses TRBV5-1 and TRBJ2-7; 9 bases are a match to TRBD1. The CDR3 spans 16 residues. The germline CDR1 and CDR2 sequences are SGHRS and YFSETQ. Unmatched junction bases numbered 5, after V lost 0 bases and J lost 1 base.

This clone was seen only a few times. The chain employs TRBV5-5 and TRBJ1-3; the D is unclear. The V and J ends lost 4 bases and 0 bases respectively, with 11 bases between them. The CDR3 consists of 15 residues. From germline, CDR1 is SGHKS and CDR2 YYEKEE (reference sequence). The CDR3 bases are TGTGCCAGCAGCCCGATCGTCTTCTCTGGAAACACCATATATTTT. Translation: CASSPIVFSGNTIYF.